This T cell receptor (beta chain) was sequenced during a study of CD8+CD57+ T cells in acquired aplastic anemia. The study profiled TCR beta VDJ and CDR3 using genomic DNA as template. TCRdb redid the calling of the reads with MiXCR, one entry per CDR3 protein. The table records approximately 380,000 distinct CDR3 sequences, about two thirds of them present only once. Comments on this clonotype: The antigen is undetermined.

Study-wide points: Some 29 shared CD8+ CDR3s appeared highly expressed within patients' immunodominant clones.

The ends were cut back, 2 bases at V and 0 bases at J, with 8 bases in the middle. CDR3 length equals 16 residues. V gene TRBV12-3 or TRBV12-4 combines with J gene TRBJ2-6; D not resolved. The receptor was isolated from a human donor in good health, serving as a control. The material sequenced was sorted CD4+, CD8+, or CD8+CD57+ T cells (not recorded which) from PBMCs. This chain's CDR3 is CASSLSRHSGANVLTF. The CDR3 DNA sequence: TGTGCCAGCAGTTTATCTCGGCACTCTGGGGCCAACGTCCTGACTTTC.